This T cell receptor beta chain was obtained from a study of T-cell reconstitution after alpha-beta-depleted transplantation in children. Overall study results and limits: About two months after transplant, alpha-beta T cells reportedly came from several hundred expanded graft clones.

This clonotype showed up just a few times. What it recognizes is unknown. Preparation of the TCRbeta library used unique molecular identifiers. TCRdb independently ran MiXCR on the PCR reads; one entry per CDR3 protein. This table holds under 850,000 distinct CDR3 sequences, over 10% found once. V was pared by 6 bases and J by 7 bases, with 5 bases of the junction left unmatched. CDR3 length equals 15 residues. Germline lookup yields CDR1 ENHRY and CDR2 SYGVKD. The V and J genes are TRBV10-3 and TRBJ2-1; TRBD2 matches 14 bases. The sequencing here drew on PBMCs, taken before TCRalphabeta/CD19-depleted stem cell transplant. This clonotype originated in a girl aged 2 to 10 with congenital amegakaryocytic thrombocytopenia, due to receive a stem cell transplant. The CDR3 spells CAISPGTSGGNEQFF. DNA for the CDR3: TGTGCCATCAGCCCCGGGACTAGCGGGGGTAATGAGCAGTTCTTC.